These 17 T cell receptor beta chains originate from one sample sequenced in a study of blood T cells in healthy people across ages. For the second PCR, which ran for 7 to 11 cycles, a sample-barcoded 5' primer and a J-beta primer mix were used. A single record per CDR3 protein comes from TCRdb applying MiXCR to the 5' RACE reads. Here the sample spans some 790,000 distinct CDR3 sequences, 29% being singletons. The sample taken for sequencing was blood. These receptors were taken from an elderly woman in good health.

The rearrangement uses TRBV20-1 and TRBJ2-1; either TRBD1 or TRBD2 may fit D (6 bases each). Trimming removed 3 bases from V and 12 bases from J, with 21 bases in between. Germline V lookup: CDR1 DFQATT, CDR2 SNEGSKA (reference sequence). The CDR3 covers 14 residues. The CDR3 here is CSASGGQGTGGQFF. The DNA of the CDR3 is TGCAGTGCTAGTGGAGGGCAGGGGACTGGGGGGCAGTTCTTC.

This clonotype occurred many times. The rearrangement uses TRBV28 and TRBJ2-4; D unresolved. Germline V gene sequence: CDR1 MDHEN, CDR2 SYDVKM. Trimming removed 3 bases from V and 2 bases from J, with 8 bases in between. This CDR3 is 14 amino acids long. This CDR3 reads CASSFAITKNIQYF. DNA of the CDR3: TGTGCCAGCAGTTTCGCCATTACCAAAAACATTCAGTACTTC.

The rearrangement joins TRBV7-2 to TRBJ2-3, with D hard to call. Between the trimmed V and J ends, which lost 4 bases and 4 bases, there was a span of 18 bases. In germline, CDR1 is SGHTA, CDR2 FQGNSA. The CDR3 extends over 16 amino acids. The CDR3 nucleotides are TGTGCCAGCAGCTCCCTTTGGACGCGCAGAGCAGATACGCAGTATTTT. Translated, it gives CASSSLWTRRADTQYF.

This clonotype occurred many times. The CDR3: CSAAPGTPVGGQYF. The CDR3 DNA is TGCAGTGCCGCCCCAGGGACCCCGGTGGGAGGGCAGTACTTC. This chain joins TRBV20-1 and TRBJ2-7; D possibly corresponds to TRBD2 (6 bases). The CDR3 loop spans 14 amino acids. The V gene lost 6 bases and the J gene lost 9 bases, with 24 bases spanning the gap. The germline CDR1 and CDR2 sequences are DFQATT and SNEGSKA (reference sequence).

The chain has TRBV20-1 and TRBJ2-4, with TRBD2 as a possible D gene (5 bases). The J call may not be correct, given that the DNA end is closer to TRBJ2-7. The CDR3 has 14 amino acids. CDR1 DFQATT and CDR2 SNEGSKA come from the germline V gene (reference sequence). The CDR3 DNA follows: TGCAGTGCTAGAGTCATCACAGTCGCGGGCGAGCAGTACTTC. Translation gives CSARVITVAGEQYF.

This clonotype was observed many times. CDR3 sequence reads: CASSAPGLAGGNEQFF. CDR3 nucleotide sequence: TGTGCCAGCAGCGCACCGGGACTAGCGGGGGGCAATGAGCAGTTCTTC. V and J are TRBV7-2 and TRBJ2-1, with 15 nucleotides matching TRBD2. The CDR3 contains 16 residues. V trimming: 5 bases; J trimming: 6 bases; junction bases outside the gene matches: 5. Per germline, CDR1 SGHTA and CDR2 FQGNSA. Variable domain in full (rest from reference TRBV7-2 and TRBJ2-1): GAGVSQSPSNKVTEKGKDVELRCDPISGHTALYWYRQSLGQGLEFLIYFQGNSAPDKSGLPSDRFSAERTGGSVSTLTIQRTQQEDSAVYLCASSAPGLAGGNEQFFGPGTRLTVL.

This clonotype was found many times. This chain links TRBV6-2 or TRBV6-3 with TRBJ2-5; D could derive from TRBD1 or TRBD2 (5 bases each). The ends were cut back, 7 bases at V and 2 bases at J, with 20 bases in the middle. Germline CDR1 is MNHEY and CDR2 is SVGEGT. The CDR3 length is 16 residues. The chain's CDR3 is CASTVGGTVLQETQYF. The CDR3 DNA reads TGTGCCAGCACAGTTGGGGGAACCGTCTTACAAGAGACCCAGTACTTC.

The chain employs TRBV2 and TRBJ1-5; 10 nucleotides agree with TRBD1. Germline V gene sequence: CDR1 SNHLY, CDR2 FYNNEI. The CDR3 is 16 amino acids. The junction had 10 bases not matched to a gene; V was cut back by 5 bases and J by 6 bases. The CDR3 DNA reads TGTGCCAGCAGTCCCCCGGGACAGGGGTACATTCAGCCCCAGCATTTT. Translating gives CASSPPGQGYIQPQHF.

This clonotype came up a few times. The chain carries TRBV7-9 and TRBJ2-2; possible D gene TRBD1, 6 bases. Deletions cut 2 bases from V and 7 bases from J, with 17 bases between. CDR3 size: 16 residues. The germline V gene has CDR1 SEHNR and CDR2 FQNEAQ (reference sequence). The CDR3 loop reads CASSLTGYPRSGELFF. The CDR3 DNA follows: TGTGCCAGCAGCTTAACAGGGTACCCTCGGAGCGGGGAGCTGTTTTTT.

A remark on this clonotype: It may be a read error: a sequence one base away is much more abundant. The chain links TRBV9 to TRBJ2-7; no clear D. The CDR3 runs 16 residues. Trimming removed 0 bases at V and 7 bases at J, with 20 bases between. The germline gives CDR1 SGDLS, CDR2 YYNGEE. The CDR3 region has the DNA TGTGCCAGCAGCGTAGACCACAGCGTACTCTTCCATGAGCAGTACTTC. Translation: CASSVDHSVLFHEQYF.

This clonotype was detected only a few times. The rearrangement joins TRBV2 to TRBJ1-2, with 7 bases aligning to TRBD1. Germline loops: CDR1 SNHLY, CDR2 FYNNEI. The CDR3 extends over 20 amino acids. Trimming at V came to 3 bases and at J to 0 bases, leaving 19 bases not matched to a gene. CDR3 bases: TGTGCCAGCAGTGAGTCCAACCCCAGGGCGGGACAGCCTTCTAACTATGGCTACACCTTC. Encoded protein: CASSESNPRAGQPSNYGYTF.

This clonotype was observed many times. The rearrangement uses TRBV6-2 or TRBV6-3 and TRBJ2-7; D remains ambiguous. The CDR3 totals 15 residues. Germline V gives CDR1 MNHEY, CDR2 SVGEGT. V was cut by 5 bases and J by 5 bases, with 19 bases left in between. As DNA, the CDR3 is TGTGCCAGCAGTCCCCCCCGGAGAAAAGGGAACGAGCAGTACTTC. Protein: CASSPPRRKGNEQYF.

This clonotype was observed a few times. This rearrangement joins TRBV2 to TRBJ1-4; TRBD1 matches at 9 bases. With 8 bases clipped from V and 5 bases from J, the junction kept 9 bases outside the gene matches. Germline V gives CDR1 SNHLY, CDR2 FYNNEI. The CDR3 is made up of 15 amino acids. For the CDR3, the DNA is TGTGCCAGCGGGATAGGACAGGGGCAAAATGAAAAACTGTTTTTT. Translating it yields CASGIGQGQNEKLFF.

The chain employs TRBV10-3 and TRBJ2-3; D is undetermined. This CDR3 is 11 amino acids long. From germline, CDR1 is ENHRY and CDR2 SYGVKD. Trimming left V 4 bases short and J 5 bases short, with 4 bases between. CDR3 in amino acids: CAISVVDTQYF. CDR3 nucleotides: TGTGCCATCAGTGTAGTAGATACGCAGTATTTT.

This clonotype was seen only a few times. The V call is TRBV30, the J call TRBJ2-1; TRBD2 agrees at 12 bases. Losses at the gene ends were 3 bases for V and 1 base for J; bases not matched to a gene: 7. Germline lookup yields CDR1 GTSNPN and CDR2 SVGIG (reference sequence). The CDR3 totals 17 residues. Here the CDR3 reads CAWREASGGVSYNEQFF. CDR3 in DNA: TGTGCCTGGAGGGAGGCTAGCGGGGGGGTTTCCTACAATGAGCAGTTCTTC.

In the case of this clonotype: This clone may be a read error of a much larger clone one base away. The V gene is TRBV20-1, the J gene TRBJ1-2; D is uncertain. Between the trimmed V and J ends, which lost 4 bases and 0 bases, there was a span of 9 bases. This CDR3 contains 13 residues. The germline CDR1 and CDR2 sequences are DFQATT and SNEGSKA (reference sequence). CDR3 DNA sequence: TGCAGTGCTACAGGAAGCCCTAACTATGGCTACACCTTC. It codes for CSATGSPNYGYTF.

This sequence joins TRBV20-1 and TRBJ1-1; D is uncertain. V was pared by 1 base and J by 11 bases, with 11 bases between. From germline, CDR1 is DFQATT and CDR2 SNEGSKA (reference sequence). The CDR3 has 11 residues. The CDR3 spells CSARGPYSAFF. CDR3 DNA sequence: TGCAGTGCTAGAGGGCCGTATTCGGCTTTCTTT.